This TCR beta chain was identified during a study of identical twins. Whole-study results and caveats: Twins shared beta out-of-frame sequences in excess, but this excess was weaker.

A single record per CDR3 protein comes from TCRdb applying MiXCR to the 5' RACE reads. Of fewer than 800,000 distinct CDR3 sequences in the sample, under 8.5% were seen once. About this clonotype itself: No antigen is known for it.

From germline, CDR1 is SGHRS and CDR2 YFSETQ. The CDR3 consists of 15 residues. Trimming shortened V by 6 bases and J by 5 bases, and 19 bases separated the two germline ends. Healthy Caucasians, and only they, were the donors. This sample was also put to use in a study of yellow fever vaccine responses in identical twins.

J is TRBJ2-3 and V is TRBV5-1; D is perhaps TRBD1 (7 bases). Input material: PBMCs. The receptor was isolated from a woman under 30 in good health. The CDR3, as DNA: TGCGCCAGCACCAATGGAGGGACAGAGGGAGATACGCAGTATTTT. It translates to CASTNGGTEGDTQYF.